This passage covers 25 T cell receptor beta chains from one sample sequenced in a study of cytomegalovirus exposure and HLA in healthy donors. With 60 Vbeta and 13 Jbeta primers, the PCR was carried out. Repertoires were generated with immunoSEQ multiplex PCR, while TCRdb's copy carries only in-frame clones and drops some. The sample includes some 130,000 clones, about 68% of them seen just once. The sequenced material came from PBMCs. Receptor source: a human donor in good health.

The chain is built from TRBV7-2 and TRBJ2-3; 7 nucleotides align to TRBD1. This CDR3 is 15 amino acids long. Germline lookup yields CDR1 SGHTA and CDR2 FQGNSA. The trim removed 5 bases at V and 1 base at J, leaving 6 bases unmatched. In DNA, the CDR3 is TGTGCCAGCAGCCCCCTTGGACAGGGCACAGATACGCAGTATTTT. Protein product: CASSPLGQGTDTQYF.

The chain carries TRBV11-2 and TRBJ2-4, with a weak D call TRBD1 (6 bases). V dropped 2 bases and J dropped 6 bases, with 11 bases sitting between them. The CDR3 contains 14 residues. CDR1 is SGHAT and CDR2 is FQNNGV in the germline V gene. CDR3 nucleotide sequence: TGTGCCAGCAGCTTAAACAGGGCTGTAAACATTCAGTACTTC. Its translation is CASSLNRAVNIQYF.

The chain recombines TRBV5-1 with TRBJ2-1; 8 bases line up with TRBD2. The CDR3 length is 14 residues. The germline V gene encodes CDR1 SGHRS and CDR2 YFSETQ. V was pared by 4 bases and J by 9 bases, with 9 bases of the junction left unmatched. CDR3 sequence (DNA): TGCGCCAGCAGCACAGTAGCGGGATGGGGTGAGCAGTTCTTC. This encodes CASSTVAGWGEQFF.

This clone was picked up a small number of times. This rearrangement joins TRBV4-1 to TRBJ2-5, with 10 bases fitting TRBD2. CDR1 and CDR2 from the germline V gene are MGHRA and YSYEKL. This CDR3 is 14 amino acids long. The V gene end was trimmed by 6 bases and the J gene end by 1 base; junction bases not matched to a gene: 2. This CDR3 is CASSKREGQETQYF. CDR3 nucleotide sequence: TGCGCCAGCAGTAAGCGGGAGGGCCAAGAGACCCAGTACTTC.

The genes are TRBV14 and TRBJ2-7, with D uncertain. The CDR3 has 16 amino acids. Germline V gene data show CDR1 as SGHDN and CDR2 as FVKESK. Trimming took off 0 bases at V and 3 bases at J, with 15 bases between the two ends. The CDR3 DNA reads as TGTGCCAGCAGCCAAGACCCCCCGAGCCTTCACTACGAGCAGTACTTC. Translation: CASSQDPPSLHYEQYF. Together with reference TRBV14 and TRBJ2-7, the CDR3 gives the full variable domain: EAGVTQFPSHSVIEKGQTVTLRCDPISGHDNLYWYRRVMGKEIKFLLHFVKESKQDESGMPNNRFLAERTGGTYSTLKVQPAELEDSGVYFCASSQDPPSLHYEQYFGPGTRLTVT.

The genes are TRBV27 and TRBJ1-5; TRBD1 matches at 7 bases. The ends lost 8 bases at V and 5 bases at J; junction bases unmatched: 9. In germline, CDR1 is MNHEY, CDR2 SMNVEV (reference sequence). The CDR3 consists of 14 residues. As DNA, the CDR3 is TGTGCCAGCGGCACAACAGGGGCTTATCAGCCCCAGCATTTT. It encodes CASGTTGAYQPQHF.

CDR3 amino acids: CASSPRGAGGYEQYF. DNA for the CDR3: TGTGCCAGCAGTCCGCGAGGAGCGGGAGGCTACGAGCAGTACTTC. The chain joins TRBV6-5 to TRBJ2-7; 9 nucleotides match TRBD2. The CDR3 is 15 amino acids. With 5 bases clipped from V and 3 bases from J, the junction kept 8 bases outside the gene matches. From germline, CDR1 is MNHEY and CDR2 SVGAGI.

This chain links TRBV7-6 with TRBJ2-3, with TRBD2 identical over 7 bases. CDR1 SGHVS and CDR2 FNYEAQ come from the germline V gene. The CDR3 is 16 amino acids. Trimming took 2 bases from V and 6 from J; bases not matched to a gene: 11. CDR3 bases: TGTGCCAGCAGCTTACTTTGGCGGGAGAGCGGGGATACGCAGTATTTT. Encoded protein: CASSLLWRESGDTQYF.

This chain joins TRBV5-6 and TRBJ2-3, with a tentative D call TRBD2 (5 bases). The CDR3 length is 12 residues. Trimming removed 4 bases from V and 10 bases from J, with 13 bases in between. Looked up from germline, CDR1 is SGHDT and CDR2 is YYEEEE. CDR3 in amino acids: CASSPGGPAQYF. The DNA of the CDR3 is TGTGCCAGCAGCCCCGGCGGGCCGGCGCAGTATTTT.

This clone has only one observation. The rearrangement joins TRBV28 to TRBJ1-6; D unresolved. The length of the CDR3 is 16 residues. The ends were cut back, 6 bases at V and 9 bases at J, with 21 bases in the middle. The germline V gene has CDR1 MDHEN and CDR2 SYDVKM. CDR3 sequence: CASREVWGTKSSPLHF. CDR3 nucleotide sequence: TGTGCCAGCAGGGAGGTCTGGGGAACGAAGAGTTCACCCCTCCACTTT.

This clone was seen only a few times. The chain has TRBV15 and TRBJ2-5, with 8 positions matching TRBD2. The germline V gene encodes CDR1 LNHNV and CDR2 YYDKDF (reference sequence). The CDR3 covers 16 residues. The V gene end was trimmed by 1 base and the J gene end by 2 bases; junction bases not matched to a gene: 6. This CDR3 reads CATSRGTSGGQETQYF. DNA for the CDR3: TGTGCCACCAGCAGAGGTACCAGCGGGGGACAAGAGACCCAGTACTTC.

J is TRBJ2-7 and V is TRBV28; no clear D. Germline CDR1 is MDHEN and CDR2 is SYDVKM. This CDR3 comprises 13 residues. V was shortened by 7 bases and J by 2 bases, with 12 bases between the two germline ends. The CDR3 DNA sequence: TGTGCCAGCATTAAACATGCCCCCTACGAGCAGTACTTC. It translates to CASIKHAPYEQYF.

This sequence joins TRBV29-1 and TRBJ2-5, with D perhaps matching TRBD1 (6 bases). CDR3 size: 14 residues. Germline V gene lookup returns CDR1 SQVTM and CDR2 ANQGSEA. Between the trimmed V and J ends, which lost 6 bases and 1 base, there was a span of 15 bases. The CDR3 nucleotides read TGCAGCGTGAACGGGGACACCCTCCAAGAGACCCAGTACTTC. This encodes CSVNGDTLQETQYF. The full variable domain, its missing parts supplied by reference TRBV29-1 and TRBJ2-5, is SAVISQKPSRDICQRGTSLTIQCQVDSQVTMMFWYRQQPGQSLTLIATANQGSEATYESGFVIDKFPISRPNLTFSTLTVSNMSPEDSSIYLCSVNGDTLQETQYFGPGTRLLVL.

This clone was seen just once. The V call is TRBV18, the J call TRBJ2-2, with D unclear. Per the germline V gene, CDR1 is KGHSH and CDR2 is LQKENI. Trimming cost V 2 bases and J 3 bases, with 13 bases left between them. This CDR3 spans 16 amino acids. CDR3 nucleotides: TGTGCCAGCTCACCAGCCGCCACGGTCTACACCGGGGAGCTGTTTTTT. Translation gives CASSPAATVYTGELFF.

This clone was detected a few times. The genes are TRBV5-6 and TRBJ2-2; D is possibly TRBD2 (5 bases). This CDR3 is built from 13 residues. Germline-derived CDR1 and CDR2 are SGHDT and YYEEEE. Trimming cost V 1 base and J 4 bases, with 5 bases left between them. In DNA, the CDR3 is TGTGCCAGCAGCTTGAGCGGCACCGGGGAGCTGTTTTTT. Its translation is CASSLSGTGELFF. Combining the CDR3 with reference TRBV5-6 and TRBJ2-2 gives the whole variable domain DAGVTQSPTHLIKTRGQQVTLRCSPKSGHDTVSWYQQALGQGPQFIFQYYEEEERQRGNFPDRFSGHQFPNYSSELNVNALLLGDSALYLCASSLSGTGELFFGEGSRLTVL.

This chain connects TRBV5-1 to TRBJ2-5; D gene unclear. V gave up 0 bases and J gave up 5 bases, with 8 bases separating them. This CDR3 spans 13 amino acids. The germline V gene has CDR1 SGHRS and CDR2 YFSETQ. The CDR3 bases are TGCGCCAGCAGCTTGGGGGCCCGGGAGACCCAGTACTTC. Amino acid sequence: CASSLGARETQYF.

This clone turned up a few times. J is TRBJ1-5 and V is TRBV5-1, with D unresolved. V was shortened by 6 bases and J by 4 bases, with 14 bases between the two germline ends. The CDR3 contains 14 residues. Germline V gene lookup returns CDR1 SGHRS and CDR2 YFSETQ. CDR3 bases: TGCGCCAGCACCCTCGTTCCAGGTAATCAGCCCCAGCATTTT. Translation gives CASTLVPGNQPQHF.

The V and J genes are TRBV2 and TRBJ2-7, with 14 bases that match TRBD2. V trimming: 5 bases; J trimming: 2 bases; junction bases outside the gene matches: 11. Germline loops: CDR1 SNHLY, CDR2 FYNNEI. This CDR3 is 18 amino acids long. DNA of the CDR3: TGTGCCAGCAGTTCCGGGACAGGGGGACTAGCGGGAGCCTACGAGCAGTACTTC. Translated, it gives CASSSGTGGLAGAYEQYF.

This sequence joins TRBV5-1 and TRBJ1-3; D gene uncertain. Germline CDR1 reads SGHRS; CDR2 reads YFSETQ. CDR3 length: 14 residues. The V end was cut by 3 bases, the J end by 0 bases, with 7 bases between. The CDR3 nucleotides are TGCGCCAGCAGCTCACATCCCTCTGGAAACACCATATATTTT. This gives the protein CASSSHPSGNTIYF.

The V call is TRBV7-9, the J call TRBJ2-1; D is perhaps TRBD2 (6 bases). The CDR3 loop spans 16 amino acids. V shed 10 bases and J shed 3 bases, with 22 bases lying between them. Germline values: CDR1 SEHNR, CDR2 FQNEAQ (reference sequence). The CDR3 spells CATTAEGGVHYNEQFF. The CDR3 nucleotides read TGTGCCACCACCGCCGAGGGAGGCGTGCACTACAATGAGCAGTTCTTC. The whole variable domain, remainder taken from reference TRBV7-9 and TRBJ2-1, is DTGVSQNPRHKITKRGQNVTFRCDPISEHNRLYWYRQTLGQGPEFLTYFQNEAQLEKSRLLSDRFSAERPKGSFSTLEIQRTEQGDSAMYLCATTAEGGVHYNEQFFGPGTRLTVL.

The chain is built from TRBV12-1 and TRBJ2-3; the D segment call TRBD1 is taken from the table without a DNA check. TRBV12-1 is a known pseudogene. CDR3 length: 21 residues. The CDR3 nucleotides read TGTGCCAGCAGCTTTGATGTGGCAGGATGGTGTCAGGGAACACACACAGATACGCAGTATTTT. Residues: CASSFDVAGWCQGTHTDTQYF.

This sequence joins TRBV4-1 and TRBJ2-5; D is possibly TRBD1 (9 bases). The better agreement between TRBJ2-7 and the DNA end casts doubt on the J call. The CDR3 covers 14 residues. CDR1 is MGHRA, CDR2 YSYEKL, per germline. The CDR3 region has the DNA TGCGCCAGCCGGGAGGGACAGGGTTCCTACGAGCAGTACTTC. Translation gives CASREGQGSYEQYF.

This chain connects TRBV6-5 to TRBJ1-1; 8 nucleotides match TRBD1. The length of the CDR3 is 15 residues. Per the germline V gene, CDR1 is MNHEY and CDR2 is SVGAGI. V lost 5 bases and J lost 1; bases outside the gene matches: 6. CDR3 nucleotide sequence: TGTGCCAGCAGTAGGTCCCAGGGGGCGAACACTGAAGCTTTCTTT. Protein: CASSRSQGANTEAFF.

This clone came up a few times. CDR3 amino acids: CASRRKGAWETQYF. The CDR3 DNA follows: TGTGCCAGCAGGCGGAAGGGGGCTTGGGAGACCCAGTACTTC. This rearrangement joins TRBV7-8 to TRBJ2-5; 7 nucleotides align to TRBD1. This CDR3 contains 14 residues. Germline trimming cut 6 bases from V and 5 bases from J; bases unmatched to any gene: 9. The germline V gene has CDR1 SGHVS and CDR2 FQNEAQ.

The chain joins TRBV9 to TRBJ2-1; TRBD2 agrees at 10 bases. Germline V lookup: CDR1 SGDLS, CDR2 YYNGEE. The V segment lost 4 bases and the J segment 3 bases; nucleotides outside the gene matches: 19. CDR3 size: 20 residues. CDR3 in amino acids: CASSSPRASGSGWNYNEQFF. The CDR3 coding sequence is TGTGCCAGCAGCTCTCCCCGGGCTAGCGGGAGCGGATGGAACTACAATGAGCAGTTCTTC. The variable domain in full, with the rest retrieved from reference TRBV9 and TRBJ2-1, is DSGVTQTPKHLITATGQRVTLRCSPRSGDLSVYWYQQSLDQGLQFLIQYYNGEERAKGNILERFSAQQFPDLHSELNLSSLELGDSALYFCASSSPRASGSGWNYNEQFFGPGTRLTVL.